Below are 32 T cell receptor beta chains sequenced from a single sample in a study of blood T cell repertoires in COVID-19. Sequenced by immunoSEQ multiplex PCR; TCRdb stores in-frame clones only, minus some. The sample lists a few hundred thousand clones, roughly nine tenths occurring once. Material for sequencing was PBMCs or T cells enriched from blood (not recorded which). All receptors come from a man between 18 and 29 years old who had recovered from COVID-19.

The chain carries TRBV11-2 and TRBJ1-4; tentatively, D is TRBD1 (5 bases). Germline lookup yields CDR1 SGHAT and CDR2 FQNNGV. Trimming removed 2 bases from V and 8 bases from J, with 15 bases in between. This CDR3 contains 15 residues. CDR3 DNA sequence: TGTGCCAGCAGCTTATCGGACGGGGGGAGCGAAAAACTGTTTTTT. Translated, it gives CASSLSDGGSEKLFF.

The chain joins TRBV6-2 or TRBV6-3 to TRBJ2-7, with D possibly TRBD1 on 6 matching bases. The CDR3 extends over 17 amino acids. Germline V gene lookup returns CDR1 MNHEY and CDR2 SVGEGT. V was cut by 2 bases and J by 3 bases, with 20 bases left in between. The CDR3 nucleotides are TGTGCCAGCAGTTACCGTAAGGGGGTAGCGCGGAACTACGAGCAGTACTTC. The encoded protein is CASSYRKGVARNYEQYF.

The genes are TRBV5-6 and TRBJ2-5, with a weak D call TRBD1 (6 bases). The length of the CDR3 is 14 residues. V lost 6 bases, J lost 6 bases, and 18 bases lay in between. Germline-derived CDR1 and CDR2 are SGHDT and YYEEEE. The CDR3 nucleotides read TGTGCCAGCACCACCCCCAGGACAGCAAAGACCCAGTACTTC. Translated, it gives CASTTPRTAKTQYF.

V usage is TRBV12-3 or TRBV12-4 and J usage is TRBJ2-5; D might be TRBD2 (6 bases). The CDR3 sequence is 13 residues long. V lost 5 bases to trimming and J lost 1 base, with 8 bases between them. This CDR3 is CASSPGSQETQYF. CDR3 DNA: TGTGCCAGCAGTCCCGGGAGCCAAGAGACCCAGTACTTC.

The chain couples TRBV27 to TRBJ1-2, with D unclear. Germline-derived CDR1 and CDR2 are MNHEY and SMNVEV (reference sequence). The V end was cut by 3 bases, the J end by 2 bases, with 10 bases between. This CDR3 region has 14 residues. Here the CDR3 DNA reads TGTGCCAGCAGTTTTAGGAGGGAAAACTATGGCTACACCTTC. It translates to CASSFRRENYGYTF.

The chain recombines TRBV2 with TRBJ1-1; weak D call: TRBD1 (6 bases). This CDR3 is 16 amino acids long. Germline assignment: CDR1 SNHLY and CDR2 FYNNEI. V dropped 6 bases and J dropped 0 bases, with 17 bases sitting between them. Written as DNA, the CDR3 is TGTGCCAGCAGGGAATACAGGGAGCCCCTGAACACTGAAGCTTTCTTT. Translated: CASREYREPLNTEAFF.

The V and J genes are TRBV18 and TRBJ1-2; D gene unclear. V was clipped by 3 bases and J by 6 bases, with 11 bases between them. Germline V lookup: CDR1 KGHSH, CDR2 LQKENI. The CDR3 has 13 amino acids. Here the CDR3 reads CASSPGETHGYTF. The DNA for the CDR3 is TGTGCCAGCTCACCGGGCGAAACGCATGGCTACACCTTC.

Only one count was recorded for this clone. The V call is TRBV6-4, the J call TRBJ1-2; TRBD1 matches 7 bases. CDR1 is MRHNA and CDR2 is SNTAGT in the germline V gene. V gave up 5 bases and J gave up 4 bases; unmatched junction bases: 7. The CDR3 length is 14 residues. CDR3 in amino acids: CASSPETGSYGYTF. As DNA, the CDR3 is TGTGCCAGCAGTCCAGAGACAGGGAGCTATGGCTACACCTTC.

V is TRBV19 and J is TRBJ2-1, with TRBD2 identical over 10 bases. Losses at the gene ends were 10 bases for V and 6 bases for J; bases not matched to a gene: 12. Germline V gene sequence: CDR1 LNHDA, CDR2 SQIVND (reference sequence). The CDR3 consists of 15 residues. The CDR3, as DNA: TGTGCCACCTCGACCGGGACTAGCGAAGTCAATGAGCAGTTCTTC. Protein product: CATSTGTSEVNEQFF.

The V call is TRBV13, the J call TRBJ2-1; possibly TRBD2 for D (5 bases). The CDR3 has 13 amino acids. V shed 4 bases and J shed 5 bases, with 9 bases lying between them. CDR1 is PRHDT, CDR2 FYEKMQ, per germline (reference sequence). The CDR3 region is CASSSGLDNEQFF. In nucleotides, the CDR3 is TGTGCCAGCAGCTCAGGACTCGACAATGAGCAGTTCTTC.

The chain combines TRBV6-5 with TRBJ2-7, with D possibly being TRBD2 (6 bases). The CDR3 runs to 15 residues. V lost 6 bases to trimming and J lost 6 bases, with 21 bases between them. Germline lookup yields CDR1 MNHEY and CDR2 SVGAGI. CDR3 coding DNA: TGTGCCAGCAGAAAAGCGGGTATGCGGGGTATCGAGCAGTACTTC. Protein sequence: CASRKAGMRGIEQYF.

The gene calls are TRBV2 and TRBJ1-2, with 9 bases that match TRBD1. V shed 4 bases, J shed 5 bases, and the junction held 8 bases outside the gene matches. Germline V gives CDR1 SNHLY, CDR2 FYNNEI. This CDR3 has 15 residues. CDR3 in amino acids: CASSGGTGNRYGYTF. CDR3 bases: TGTGCCAGCAGTGGTGGGACAGGGAATAGGTATGGCTACACCTTC.

The chain uses TRBV2 and TRBJ1-4; D is uncertain. Per the germline V gene, CDR1 is SNHLY and CDR2 is FYNNEI. V was shortened by 7 bases and J by 8 bases, with 17 bases between the two germline ends. This CDR3 is 14 amino acids long. DNA for the CDR3: TGTGCCAGCATTCCGGGTCCCAAAGGCGAAAAACTGTTTTTT. Protein sequence: CASIPGPKGEKLFF.

The chain employs TRBV2 and TRBJ1-3, with 10 nucleotides matching TRBD1. The V segment lost 6 bases and the J segment 3 bases; nucleotides outside the gene matches: 5. Germline V CDR1 and CDR2: SNHLY, FYNNEI. This CDR3 is 15 amino acids long. CDR3 sequence reads: CASRQTGGSGNTIYF. DNA for the CDR3: TGTGCCAGCAGACAGACAGGGGGCAGTGGAAACACCATATATTTT.

This rearrangement joins TRBV10-3 to TRBJ1-6, with TRBD1 matching 7 bases. Germline assignment: CDR1 ENHRY and CDR2 SYGVKD. The CDR3 is 13 amino acids. The junction had 8 bases not matched to a gene; V was cut back by 9 bases and J by 9 bases. The CDR3 spells CAIWDAGGSPLHF. The CDR3 DNA sequence: TGTGCCATTTGGGATGCAGGGGGTTCACCCCTCCACTTT.

The chain has TRBV4-3 and TRBJ1-2; 8 positions match TRBD1. Per the germline V gene, CDR1 is LGHNA and CDR2 is YSLEER. The CDR3 is 15 amino acids. Trimming at V came to 0 bases and at J to 8 bases, leaving 8 bases not matched to a gene. In DNA form, the CDR3 reads TGCGCCAGCAGCCAAGATCGGGGCAGGGGGCGAGGCTACACCTTC. It codes for CASSQDRGRGRGYTF.

The genes are TRBV7-2 and TRBJ1-1; D not certain. V gave up 0 bases and J gave up 1 base, with 9 bases separating them. The CDR3 loop spans 15 amino acids. Germline V lookup: CDR1 SGHTA, CDR2 FQGNSA. This CDR3 reads CASSLANSRNTEAFF. CDR3 nucleotides: TGTGCCAGCAGCTTAGCGAACAGCAGGAACACTGAAGCTTTCTTT.

The gene calls are TRBV19 and TRBJ2-3; 8 nucleotides align to TRBD2. Germline lookup yields CDR1 LNHDA and CDR2 SQIVND (reference sequence). V gave up 1 base and J gave up 5 bases; unmatched junction bases: 8. The CDR3 has 16 residues. Here the CDR3 DNA reads TGTGCCAGTAGTATAGGGGCGCGGGGGGACGAAGATACGCAGTATTTT. It codes for CASSIGARGDEDTQYF.

The gene calls are TRBV5-6 and TRBJ2-7; D is possibly TRBD2 (5 bases). Germline CDR1 is SGHDT and CDR2 is YYEEEE. The CDR3 contains 14 residues. V was cut by 6 bases and J by 2 bases, with 15 bases left in between. This chain's CDR3 is CASTLPGKTYEQYF. The CDR3 bases are TGTGCCAGCACCCTACCCGGGAAAACCTACGAGCAGTACTTC.

With respect to this clone: Other nucleotide sequences in the sample specify the same CDR3. The chain joins TRBV18 to TRBJ2-7, with unresolved D. This CDR3 is 14 amino acids long. The ends were cut back, 3 bases at V and 0 bases at J, with 9 bases in the middle. Germline CDR1 and CDR2: KGHSH and LQKENI. The CDR3 bases are TGTGCCAGCTCACCGGCCTCGGGCTCCTACGAGCAGTACTTC. This encodes CASSPASGSYEQYF. Supplemented by reference TRBV18 and TRBJ2-7, the full variable domain reads NAGVMQNPRHLVRRRGQEARLRCSPMKGHSHVYWYRQLPEEGLKFMVYLQKENIIDESGMPKERFSAEFPKEGPSILRIQQVVRGDSAAYFCASSPASGSYEQYFGPGTRLTVT.

The chain has TRBV19 and TRBJ2-5; 7 nucleotides align to TRBD1. The germline V gene encodes CDR1 LNHDA and CDR2 SQIVND (reference sequence). With 6 bases clipped from V and 3 bases from J, the junction kept 4 bases outside the gene matches. CDR3 length: 13 residues. The DNA for the CDR3 is TGTGCCAGTAGGGGGACAGAGGAAGAGACCCAGTACTTC. It is translated as CASRGTEEETQYF.

CDR3 amino acids: CASSPRQGNKYQPQHF. The DNA for the CDR3 is TGTGCCAGCAGTCCCCGACAGGGAAACAAATATCAGCCCCAGCATTTT. This rearrangement joins TRBV27 to TRBJ1-5, with 7 bases identical to TRBD1. V was pared by 5 bases and J by 5 bases, with 12 bases of the junction left unmatched. CDR3 length equals 16 residues. CDR1 MNHEY and CDR2 SMNVEV come from the germline V gene (reference sequence).

This sequence joins TRBV2 and TRBJ2-2, with D hard to call. The length of the CDR3 is 13 residues. Germline CDR1 reads SNHLY; CDR2 reads FYNNEI. Trimming cost V 6 bases and J 6 bases, with 11 bases left between them. CDR3 DNA: TGTGCCAGCAGCGAGGTCAAGGCCGGGGAGCTGTTTTTT. Protein product: CASSEVKAGELFF.

The J gene is TRBJ2-7, the V gene TRBV10-3; 8 nucleotides align to TRBD1. This CDR3 contains 15 residues. The J segment lost 0 bases and the V segment lost 5 bases, leaving 6 bases of the junction unmatched. Looked up from germline, CDR1 is ENHRY and CDR2 is SYGVKD. CDR3 nucleotide sequence: TGTGCCATCAGTCCGGACAGGGAGGTCTCCTACGAGCAGTACTTC. Translation gives CAISPDREVSYEQYF.

This chain connects TRBV4-1 to TRBJ1-2; D is undetermined. Between the trimmed V and J ends, which lost 4 bases and 3 bases, there was a span of 12 bases. CDR3 length: 14 residues. Germline values: CDR1 MGHRA, CDR2 YSYEKL. The CDR3 DNA reads as TGCGCCAGCAGCCGCGGGGAAGCCTACTATGGCTACACCTTC. Residues: CASSRGEAYYGYTF.

The genes are TRBV5-1 and TRBJ1-3, with D unclear. CDR3 size: 13 residues. Trimming removed 0 bases from V and 3 bases from J, with 4 bases in between. The germline CDR1 and CDR2 sequences are SGHRS and YFSETQ. The CDR3 here is CASSLGIGNTIYF. The CDR3 DNA is TGCGCCAGCAGCTTGGGTATTGGAAACACCATATATTTT.

The V gene is TRBV12-5, the J gene TRBJ2-3; possible D gene TRBD1, 6 bases. Trimming pared 7 bases from V and 4 bases from J, leaving 21 bases between. The CDR3 runs to 16 residues. Germline-derived CDR1 and CDR2 are LGHNT and FRNRAP. Written as DNA, the CDR3 is TGTGCTAGTGTACTATCGGACAGTGGTCGGGCAGATACGCAGTATTTT. Protein: CASVLSDSGRADTQYF. Full variable domain (outside the CDR3, taken from reference TRBV12-5 and TRBJ2-3): DARVTQTPRHKVTEMGQEVTMRCQPILGHNTVFWYRQTMMQGLELLAYFRNRAPLDDSGMPKDRFSAEMPDATLATLKIQPSEPRDSAVYFCASVLSDSGRADTQYFGPGTRLTVL.

The V call is TRBV2, the J call TRBJ2-3, with a possible D match to TRBD2 (6 bases). From germline, CDR1 is SNHLY and CDR2 FYNNEI. This CDR3 region has 15 residues. Trimming removed 3 bases from V and 1 base from J, with 11 bases in between. In DNA, the CDR3 is TGTGCCAGCAGTGATCGGGACTTTGGCACAGATACGCAGTATTTT. The encoded protein is CASSDRDFGTDTQYF.

The CDR3 protein is CASSLGTALAKNIQYF. The CDR3 DNA follows: TGTGCCAGCAGCTTGGGGACAGCCCTAGCCAAAAACATTCAGTACTTC. J is TRBJ2-4 and V is TRBV5-4, with TRBD1 as a possible D gene (6 bases). Trimming shortened V by 0 bases and J by 0 bases, and 10 bases separated the two germline ends. Germline CDR1 and CDR2: SGHNT and YYREEE (reference sequence). There are 16 residues in the CDR3.

The rearrangement links TRBV9 to TRBJ1-5; 7 nucleotides match TRBD1. The CDR3 has 14 amino acids. V gave up 0 bases and J gave up 6 bases; unmatched junction bases: 3. Germline loops: CDR1 SGDLS, CDR2 YYNGEE. The CDR3 spells CASSVGQGGQPQHF. The CDR3 bases are TGTGCCAGCAGCGTAGGACAGGGTGGTCAGCCCCAGCATTTT.

The rearrangement joins TRBV5-1 to TRBJ2-1; 10 bases line up with TRBD2. V gave up 7 bases and J gave up 6 bases; unmatched junction bases: 10. The CDR3 contains 15 residues. Germline V lookup: CDR1 SGHRS, CDR2 YFSETQ. The CDR3 loop reads CASQGVSGGTNEQFF. CDR3 in DNA: TGCGCCAGCCAGGGAGTTAGCGGGGGGACCAATGAGCAGTTCTTC.

This chain joins TRBV28 and TRBJ2-4; possible D gene TRBD1, 6 bases. This CDR3 spans 16 amino acids. CDR1 and CDR2 (germline): MDHEN, SYDVKM. V was cut by 3 bases and J by 0 bases, with 12 bases left in between. The CDR3 nucleotides are TGTGCCAGCAGTTTCCCAGGGGCGCTAGCCAAAAACATTCAGTACTTC. It translates to CASSFPGALAKNIQYF.